The 22 T cell receptor beta chains listed next were all sequenced from one sample in a study of regulatory T cells in long-lasting Graves disease (TCRdb year 2021). To prepare the library, multiplex PCR was applied. The sample was run on an Illumina HiSeq 4000. iRepertoire HTBI primers and Arm-PCR amplification of CDR3 regions were used to construct TCR beta libraries. The public reads were reanalyzed by TCRdb: fastp trimming at Q25, MiXCR alignment, in-frame beta chains only. Each entry merges the rows of one CDR3 protein and shows their most common DNA and genes. The sample yields 420,000 or so distinct CDR3 sequences; about 16% were counted once. About a quarter of the sample goes to the ten largest clones. Sample time point, as interpreted from the label and publication: newly diagnosed GD, antithyroid drugs for less than 3 months. For both TCR sequencing and RNA sequencing, RNA was extracted from PBMCs in TRIzol.

The same sample was also used in a study of T cells in Graves' hyperthyroidism and ophthalmopathy.

Sample: peripheral blood mononuclear cells (PBMCs), taken at new diagnosis, from a patient treated with antithyroid drugs. The source of these receptors is a young woman with Graves disease. Donor details come from another sample of the same person, matched by shared clones.

This clonotype was detected many times. The chain uses TRBV3-1 and TRBJ1-6; D remains ambiguous. Trimming shortened V by 1 base and J by 8 bases, and 9 bases separated the two germline ends. CDR1 is LGHDT and CDR2 is YNNKEL in the germline V gene (reference sequence). This CDR3 contains 14 residues. The CDR3: CASSQVTGYSPLHF. The DNA of the CDR3 is TGTGCCAGCAGCCAAGTTACGGGGTATTCACCCCTCCACTTT.

This clonotype has only a few counts. The chain employs TRBV14 and TRBJ1-4; D unresolved. V lost 0 bases to trimming and J lost 6 bases, with 11 bases between them. Germline CDR1 SGHDN, CDR2 FVKESK. The CDR3 runs to 15 residues. CDR3 in amino acids: CASSQDPGRDEKLFF. In DNA form, the CDR3 reads TGTGCCAGCAGCCAAGACCCAGGAAGGGATGAAAAACTGTTTTTT.

A few counts support this clonotype. This chain joins TRBV29-1 and TRBJ2-5; unclear D gene. Germline V gene lookup returns CDR1 SQVTM and CDR2 ANQGSEA. Trimming left V 2 bases short and J 4 bases short, with 8 bases between. CDR3 length: 12 amino acids. This CDR3 reads CSVEYMGETQYF. The CDR3, as DNA: TGCAGCGTTGAATACATGGGAGAGACCCAGTACTTC.

This clonotype was seen repeatedly, ten times or more. The genes are TRBV7-2 and TRBJ2-1, with D tentatively TRBD2 (5 bases). Germline-derived CDR1 and CDR2 are SGHTA and FQGNSA. The V end was cut by 1 base, the J end by 2 bases, with 15 bases between. The CDR3 is 17 residues long. The CDR3 nucleotides are TGTGCCAGCAGCTTAGAGGCTGTGACTACTACCTACAATGAGCAGTTCTTC. Amino acid sequence: CASSLEAVTTTYNEQFF.

This clonotype was seen a few times. The V and J genes are TRBV4-1 and TRBJ2-7; a weak D match, TRBD2 (6 bases). The CDR3 contains 15 residues. The germline V gene encodes CDR1 MGHRA and CDR2 YSYEKL. V lost 0 bases to trimming and J lost 3 bases, with 12 bases between them. CDR3 nucleotides: TGCGCCAGCAGCCAAGATGCAGGGACTGGCTACGAGCAGTACTTC. Amino acid sequence: CASSQDAGTGYEQYF.

The sample holds a few counts of this clonotype. V usage is TRBV3-1 and J usage is TRBJ2-7, with 9 positions matching TRBD2. V lost 4 bases to trimming and J lost 1 base; unmatched junction nucleotides: 5. Germline CDR1 and CDR2: LGHDT and YNNKEL (reference sequence). The CDR3 has 15 residues. Here the CDR3 DNA reads TGTGCCAGCAGCCCTAGACTAGCGGTGTCCTACGAGCAGTACTTC. Translating gives CASSPRLAVSYEQYF.

Many counts were recorded for this clonotype. This chain uses TRBV18 with TRBJ1-4; D remains ambiguous. The germline gives CDR1 KGHSH, CDR2 LQKENI. This CDR3 region has 16 residues. The V gene lost 2 bases and the J gene lost 4 bases, with 14 bases spanning the gap. The CDR3 spells CASSPSIGRVNEKLFF. CDR3 DNA sequence: TGTGCCAGCTCACCAAGTATTGGACGGGTTAATGAAAAACTGTTTTTT.

This clonotype was picked up many times. V gene TRBV2 combines with J gene TRBJ2-7; 11 positions match TRBD1. Trimming took 7 bases from V and 5 from J; bases not matched to a gene: 4. Germline CDR1 SNHLY, CDR2 FYNNEI. The CDR3 is made up of 13 amino acids. CDR3 residues: CASKGTGGDEQYF. The CDR3 nucleotides are TGTGCCAGCAAAGGGACAGGGGGAGACGAGCAGTACTTC.

This clonotype turned up a few times. The rearrangement links TRBV19 to TRBJ2-1; 7 nucleotides line up with TRBD1. The length of the CDR3 is 17 residues. V shed 3 bases and J 0 bases; nucleotides not matched to a gene: 8. Germline CDR1 reads LNHDA; CDR2 reads SQIVND (reference sequence). CDR3 sequence: CASSMMGTDYSYNEQFF. CDR3 nucleotides: TGTGCCAGTAGTATGATGGGGACAGATTACTCCTACAATGAGCAGTTCTTC.

In its sample, this clonotype was seen a few times. The chain has TRBV5-1 and TRBJ2-7; 7 positions agree with TRBD1. The germline V gene has CDR1 SGHRS and CDR2 YFSETQ. Unmatched junction bases numbered 13, after V lost 4 bases and J lost 3 bases. The CDR3 sequence is 16 residues long. The chain's CDR3 is CASSGNQGVIGYEQYF. CDR3 nucleotides: TGCGCCAGCAGCGGCAATCAGGGGGTGATTGGCTACGAGCAGTACTTC. The entire variable domain, with the rest obtained from reference TRBV5-1 and TRBJ2-7, is as follows: KAGVTQTPRYLIKTRGQQVTLSCSPISGHRSVSWYQQTPGQGLQFLFEYFSETQRNKGNFPGRFSGRQFSNSRSEMNVSTLELGDSALYLCASSGNQGVIGYEQYFGPGTRLTVT.

This clonotype has a count of ten or more. This chain links TRBV6-2 or TRBV6-3 with TRBJ2-7; TRBD1 is a possible D gene (6 bases). The CDR3 loop spans 14 amino acids. Trimming cost V 4 bases and J 5 bases, with 15 bases left between them. The germline CDR1 and CDR2 sequences are MNHEY and SVGEGT. CDR3 in amino acids: CASSLQGNLNEQYF. The DNA for the CDR3 is TGTGCCAGCAGTTTACAGGGAAACCTTAACGAGCAGTACTTC.

This chain connects TRBV19 to TRBJ2-6; TRBD1 or TRBD2 may be the D gene (5 bases each). CDR3 length: 15 amino acids. Trimming pared 6 bases from V and 2 bases from J, leaving 11 bases between. Germline V gene data show CDR1 as LNHDA and CDR2 as SQIVND (reference sequence). The CDR3 spells CASRRGVAGANVLTF. In DNA form, the CDR3 reads TGTGCCAGTAGGCGAGGGGTGGCTGGGGCCAACGTCCTGACTTTC.

Comments on this clonotype: A much bigger clone sits one base away, suggesting this may be a read error. The chain recombines TRBV18 with TRBJ2-3, with D maybe TRBD1 (5 bases). TRBJ2-5 explains the end of the DNA better; the J call may be wrong. Germline CDR1 and CDR2: KGHSH and LQKENI. The CDR3 contains 13 residues. CDR3 in DNA: TGTGCCAGCTCACCCCGGACAATGGAGACCCAGTACTTC. As protein: CASSPRTMETQYF.

The CDR3 sequence is CASSPPLGQTSTDTQYF. CDR3 DNA: TGTGCCAGCTCACCACCGTTGGGACAGACTAGCACAGATACGCAGTATTTT. The J gene is TRBJ2-3, the V gene TRBV18; 7 bases agree with TRBD1. Germline lookup yields CDR1 KGHSH and CDR2 LQKENI. This CDR3 has 17 residues. The V and J ends lost 0 bases and 0 bases, in that order; junction bases with no gene match: 6.

Many counts were recorded for this clonotype. This chain joins TRBV24-1 and TRBJ1-2; TRBD1 aligns across 8 bases. Germline V gene sequence: CDR1 KGHDR, CDR2 SFDVKD. The CDR3 runs to 16 residues. V lost 4 bases to trimming and J lost 6 bases; unmatched junction nucleotides: 12. The CDR3 loop reads CATSEGRGRTGDGYTF. CDR3 nucleotide sequence: TGTGCCACCAGTGAGGGCAGGGGGCGGACGGGAGATGGCTACACCTTC.

The chain couples TRBV30 to TRBJ2-7; 7 positions match TRBD2. This CDR3 has 15 amino acids. The V and J ends lost 0 bases and 2 bases, in that order; junction bases with no gene match: 7. Germline V gene sequence: CDR1 GTSNPN, CDR2 SVGIG (reference sequence). The CDR3 DNA follows: TGTGCCTGGAGTGTACAAGCGGGGTTTCCCTACGAGCAGTACTTC. This gives the protein CAWSVQAGFPYEQYF.

This clonotype was observed at least ten times. The V call is TRBV6-1, the J call TRBJ1-1; 7 positions agree with TRBD1. CDR1 MNHNS and CDR2 SASEGT come from the germline V gene. The CDR3 spans 18 residues. V shed 0 bases and J 0 bases; nucleotides not matched to a gene: 10. The CDR3 reads CASSEASGGGTLNTEAFF. In DNA form, the CDR3 reads TGTGCCAGCAGTGAAGCGTCAGGGGGGGGGACTTTGAACACTGAAGCTTTCTTT.

The sample holds many counts of this clonotype. V gene TRBV6-1 combines with J gene TRBJ2-3; unclear D gene. Trimming removed 0 bases from V and 3 bases from J, with 13 bases in between. Germline V gene lookup returns CDR1 MNHNS and CDR2 SASEGT. This CDR3 comprises 16 residues. This CDR3 is CASSEAPGDGTDTQYF. In DNA form, the CDR3 reads TGTGCCAGCAGTGAAGCGCCTGGGGATGGAACAGATACGCAGTATTTT.

Only a few counts were recorded for this clonotype. The V gene is TRBV10-3, the J gene TRBJ2-1, with 7 bases matching TRBD2. V lost 6 bases to trimming and J lost 0 bases; unmatched junction nucleotides: 2. Looked up from germline, CDR1 is ENHRY and CDR2 is SYGVKD. The CDR3 consists of 14 residues. For the CDR3, the DNA is TGTGCCATCAGCGAGCGGGACTCCTACAATGAGCAGTTCTTC. This codes for CAISERDSYNEQFF.

This clonotype was recorded a few times. The gene calls are TRBV27 and TRBJ1-4; D ambiguous. The V end lost 8 bases, the J end lost 5 bases, and 6 bases lay between the germline ends. This CDR3 is 11 amino acids long. Germline V gene sequence: CDR1 MNHEY, CDR2 SMNVEV (reference sequence). The CDR3 sequence is CASRLNEKLFF. Written as DNA, the CDR3 is TGTGCCAGCCGACTGAATGAAAAACTGTTTTTT.

At least ten counts were recorded for this clonotype. The V call is TRBV27, the J call TRBJ1-1, with D perhaps matching TRBD1 (5 bases). Trimming stripped 2 bases from V and 1 base from J, with 8 bases between. CDR1 and CDR2 (germline): MNHEY, SMNVEV (reference sequence). The length of the CDR3 is 14 residues. The CDR3: CASSLAGTNTEAFF. Here the CDR3 DNA reads TGTGCCAGCAGTTTAGCTGGGACGAACACTGAAGCTTTCTTT.

DNA of the CDR3: TGTGCCAGCAGCTTGGCCGGAGGGAACAATCAGCCCCAGCATTTT. This translates into CASSLAGGNNQPQHF. The gene calls are TRBV5-6 and TRBJ1-5; D remains ambiguous. CDR1 is SGHDT and CDR2 is YYEEEE in the germline V gene. Trimming took 0 bases from V and 3 from J, leaving 10 bases between them. The length of the CDR3 is 15 residues.